This TCR beta chain appears in the sequencing data of a study of naive and memory T cell subsets. Two oligonucleotides, mixed equimolar, formed the beta constant-region primer covering TRBC1 and TRBC2. Nested alpha and beta constant-region primers with the SP2 primer drove four PCR rounds on ligated cDNA. TCRdb fed the UMI-ligation and nested PCR reads into MiXCR, producing one record per CDR3 protein. The profile covers 30,000 to 40,000 distinct CDR3 sequences, with approximately 17% appearing a single time and 3.4% taken by the ten largest. This CDR3 has 16 residues. With 5 bases removed from V and 0 bases from J, the gap between germline ends came to 15 bases. CDR1 and CDR2 (germline): SGHVS, FNYEAQ. Sequential positive selection took CD4 T cells first, then CD8 T cells.

The V and J genes are TRBV7-6 and TRBJ2-3; TRBD2 might be the D (6 bases). The material sequenced was effector memory CD4+ T cells from blood. Described subset: effector memory, CD45RA- CD27-. The TCR comes from a human donor in good health. The CDR3 sequence is CASSPTGLVSTDTQYF. CDR3 sequence (DNA): TGTGCCAGCAGCCCCACGGGACTTGTTAGCACAGATACGCAGTATTTT.